The 7 T cell receptor beta chains reported below all come from one sample, sequenced in a study of cytomegalovirus exposure and HLA in healthy donors. Primers for the PCR totalled 60 Vbeta and 13 Jbeta. TCRdb's table, derived via immunoSEQ multiplex PCR, lists solely in-frame clones and lacks some. This sample has 80,000 to 95,000 clones, with approximately 84% found just once. Sequenced input: PBMCs. Receptors were obtained from a woman aged 18-29 years in good health and CMV-seropositive.

This rearrangement joins TRBV7-6 to TRBJ2-1, with 7 nucleotides matching TRBD2. With V trimmed by 5 bases and J by 3 bases, 7 bases remained unmatched. CDR1 SGHVS and CDR2 FNYEAQ come from the germline V gene. This CDR3 is built from 15 residues. CDR3: CASSPGLENYNEQFF. CDR3 coding DNA: TGTGCCAGCAGCCCCGGACTAGAAAACTACAATGAGCAGTTCTTC.

The gene calls are TRBV5-4 and TRBJ1-2, with 7 positions matching TRBD1. Germline assignment: CDR1 SGHNT and CDR2 YYREEE (reference sequence). V lost 3 bases, J lost 4 bases, and 6 bases stayed unmatched. CDR3 length: 14 amino acids. The CDR3 here is CASSSEDRPYGYTF. Written as DNA, the CDR3 is TGTGCCAGCAGCTCCGAGGACAGGCCCTATGGCTACACCTTC.

The gene calls are TRBV6-5 and TRBJ2-1, with TRBD2 identical over 8 bases. The CDR3 covers 15 residues. V gave up 10 bases and J gave up 4 bases; unmatched junction bases: 12. CDR1 is MNHEY, CDR2 SVGAGI, per germline. The CDR3 DNA follows: TGTGCCACCACCTTGATGGCGGGGGGATACAATGAGCAGTTCTTC. The encoded protein is CATTLMAGGYNEQFF.

This chain uses TRBV10-3 with TRBJ2-1; 9 bases align to TRBD2. The trim removed 0 bases at V and 8 bases at J, leaving 11 bases unmatched. Germline CDR1 ENHRY, CDR2 SYGVKD. This CDR3 is 17 amino acids long. The CDR3 nucleotides read TGTGCCATCAGTGAGTCGACGGCTAGCGGGATTGAAGATGAGCAGTTCTTC. It encodes CAISESTASGIEDEQFF.

The chain carries TRBV9 and TRBJ2-5, with D maybe TRBD2 (6 bases). The CDR3 covers 14 residues. Germline V lookup: CDR1 SGDLS, CDR2 YYNGEE. The germline V and J ends were trimmed by 4 bases and 1 base, with 11 bases remaining between them. CDR3 region: CASSNPGLQETQYF. The DNA for the CDR3 is TGTGCCAGCAGCAACCCGGGACTCCAAGAGACCCAGTACTTC. Complete variable domain (other parts from reference TRBV9 and TRBJ2-5): DSGVTQTPKHLITATGQRVTLRCSPRSGDLSVYWYQQSLDQGLQFLIQYYNGEERAKGNILERFSAQQFPDLHSELNLSSLELGDSALYFCASSNPGLQETQYFGPGTRLLVL.

This chain connects TRBV5-1 to TRBJ2-7; perhaps TRBD2 as D (6 bases). The CDR3 extends over 15 amino acids. V dropped 5 bases and J dropped 7 bases, with 22 bases sitting between them. Germline V CDR1 and CDR2: SGHRS, YFSETQ. The CDR3 sequence: CASSYSGTRGGEQYF. CDR3 sequence (DNA): TGCGCCAGCAGTTATAGCGGAACCCGAGGAGGGGAGCAGTACTTC.

The gene calls are TRBV7-6 and TRBJ2-1, with TRBD2 identical over 12 bases. Germline values: CDR1 SGHVS, CDR2 FNYEAQ. CDR3 length equals 11 residues. The junction had 2 bases not matched to a gene; V was cut back by 11 bases and J by 9 bases. CDR3 sequence (DNA): TGTGCCGGGGGACTAGCGGGTGAGCAGTTCTTC. It encodes CAGGLAGEQFF.